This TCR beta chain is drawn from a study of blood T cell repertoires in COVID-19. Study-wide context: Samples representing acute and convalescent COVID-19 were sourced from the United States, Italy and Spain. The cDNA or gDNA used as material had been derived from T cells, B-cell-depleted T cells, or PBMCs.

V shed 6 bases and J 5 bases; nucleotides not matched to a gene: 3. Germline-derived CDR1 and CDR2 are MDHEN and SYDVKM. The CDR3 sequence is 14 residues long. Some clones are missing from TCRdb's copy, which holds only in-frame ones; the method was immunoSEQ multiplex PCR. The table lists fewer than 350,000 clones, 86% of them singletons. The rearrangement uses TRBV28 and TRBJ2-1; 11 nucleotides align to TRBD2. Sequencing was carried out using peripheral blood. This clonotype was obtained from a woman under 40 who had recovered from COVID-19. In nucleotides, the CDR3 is TGTGCCAGCAGACTAGCGGGGGAAAACAATGAGCAGTTCTTC. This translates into CASRLAGENNEQFF.